The present T cell receptor beta chain was sequenced within a study of shared clonotypes between healthy human individuals. Study-level background: Donor ages ranged 18 to 49 years: a couple of women, a few men.

About this clone itself: One end of the junction varies from germline; a read error may be responsible.

For genomic DNA, unsorted samples relied on some 100 million PBMCs. Investigators spread the genomic DNA of each subset evenly over several immunoSEQ plates. On ten immunoSEQ deep assay plates, unsorted PBMC DNA was sequenced. Profiling relied on immunoSEQ multiplex PCR, and the TCRdb table lists in-frame clones only, not all of them. The sample holds about 530,000 clones, over 75% seen once. The TCR originated in a woman in her 40s in good health. Some clones in this sample may be carry-over from other donors' samples. Material: PBMCs.

This CDR3 reads CAGSLVQEGAEAFF. CDR3 nucleotide sequence: TGTGCCGGCAGCTTGGTCCAGGAGGGCGCTGAAGCTTTCTTT. V gene TRBV5-6 combines with J gene TRBJ1-1; D remains unclear. The CDR3 runs 14 residues. Germline-derived CDR1 and CDR2 are SGHDT and YYEEEE.